This TCR beta chain was captured in a study of blood T cell repertoires in COVID-19. The table came from immunoSEQ multiplex PCR; TCRdb's copy has only in-frame clones and leaves some out. The data hold about 160,000 clones, with 80% observed a single time. Trimming took 4 bases from V and 5 from J, leaving 8 bases between them. The CDR3 totals 13 residues. Germline values: CDR1 SNHLY, CDR2 FYNNEI. Clinical history reported by participants formed the basis on which cohorts were assigned. Recovered status in Cohort 3 required two negative PCRs, clearance, or symptom resolution. The TCR was taken from a man aged 35 to 55 who had recovered from COVID-19. The chain combines TRBV2 with TRBJ2-2; D is possibly TRBD2 (5 bases). The sample taken for sequencing was PBMCs or T cells enriched from blood (not recorded which). CDR3 residues: CASSVTGTGELFF. For the CDR3, the DNA is TGTGCCAGCAGTGTAACGGGGACCGGGGAGCTGTTTTTT.